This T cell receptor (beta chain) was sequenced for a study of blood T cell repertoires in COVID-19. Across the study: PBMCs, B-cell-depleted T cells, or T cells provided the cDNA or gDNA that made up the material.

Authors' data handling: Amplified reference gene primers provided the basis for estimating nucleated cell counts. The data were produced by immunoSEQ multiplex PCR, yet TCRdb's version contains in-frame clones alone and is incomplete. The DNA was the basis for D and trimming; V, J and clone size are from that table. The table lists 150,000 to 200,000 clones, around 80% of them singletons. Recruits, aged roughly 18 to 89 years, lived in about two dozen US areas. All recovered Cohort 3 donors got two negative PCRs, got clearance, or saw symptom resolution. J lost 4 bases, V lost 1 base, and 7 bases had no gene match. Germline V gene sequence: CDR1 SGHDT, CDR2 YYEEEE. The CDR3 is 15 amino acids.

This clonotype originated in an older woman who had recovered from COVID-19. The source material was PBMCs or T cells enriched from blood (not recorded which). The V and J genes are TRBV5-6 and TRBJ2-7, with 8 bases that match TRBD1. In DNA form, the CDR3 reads TGTGCCAGCAGCTTGCCCTCCGGGACAGGATACGAGCAGTACTTC. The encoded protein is CASSLPSGTGYEQYF. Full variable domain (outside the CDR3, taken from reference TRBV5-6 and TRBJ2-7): DAGVTQSPTHLIKTRGQQVTLRCSPKSGHDTVSWYQQALGQGPQFIFQYYEEEERQRGNFPDRFSGHQFPNYSSELNVNALLLGDSALYLCASSLPSGTGYEQYFGPGTRLTVT.